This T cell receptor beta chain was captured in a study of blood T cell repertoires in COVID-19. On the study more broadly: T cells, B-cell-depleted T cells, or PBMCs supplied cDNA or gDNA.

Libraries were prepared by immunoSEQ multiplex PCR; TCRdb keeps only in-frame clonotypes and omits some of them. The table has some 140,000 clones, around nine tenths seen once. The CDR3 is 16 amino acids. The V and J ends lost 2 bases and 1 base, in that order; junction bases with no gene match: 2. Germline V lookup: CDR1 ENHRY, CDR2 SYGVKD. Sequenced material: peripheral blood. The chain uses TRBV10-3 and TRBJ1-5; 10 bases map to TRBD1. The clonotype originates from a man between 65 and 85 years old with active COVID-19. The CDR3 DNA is TGTGCCATCAGTGAGCCGGGACAGGGGAGCAATCAGCCCCAGCATTTT. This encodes CAISEPGQGSNQPQHF.